The present T cell receptor (beta chain) was sequenced within a study of glioma-infiltrating T cells (TCRdb year 2016). For the wider study: Sequencing of TCR alpha- and beta-chain repertoires was performed on glioma tissue, on non-neoplastic brain tissue, and on matched peripheral blood mononuclear cells. To gauge divergence between tissue and blood T-cell populations, every tissue-infiltrating repertoire was compared against the peripheral blood repertoire from the same patient. The paired cohort was made up of three low-grade glioma patients, several primary glioblastoma patients and three non-glioma patients who contributed non-neoplastic brain tissue. General study outcomes and caveats: Small numbers underpinned the group comparisons: eight glioblastoma patients, three low-grade glioma patients and three non-neoplastic patients. Tissue and blood shared very few CDR3 sequences, a result attributed to high CDR3 diversity and limited sampling. VJ-independent divergence between tissue and blood was below expectation in non-neoplastic patients but above expectation in all gliomas, especially low-grade gliomas.

Details on this clonotype: Its recognized antigen is unknown. Base-call qualities are not available, and no considerably larger clone is one nucleotide away.

The CDR1 and CDR2 encoded by the germline V gene are WSHSY and SAAADI. Inclusive of the bounding cysteine and phenylalanine, the CDR3 is 14 residues long. This entry keeps only the CDR3 DNA: 42 bases, framed from base 1. Trimming at the junction amounts to 3 bases on V and 0 bases on J, and the germline ends lie 8 bases apart. The iRepertoire nested amplicon-rescue multiplex PCR (arm-PCR) platform was used to amplify TCR alpha and beta CDR3 regions from RNA. One-step reverse transcription and amplification used roughly 95-400 ng of tissue mRNA or PBMC total RNA as input. Following bead purification, Illumina adapters were added by a secondary multiplex PCR, and the libraries were gel-purified between 200 and 400 bp. Internal 6-nucleotide barcodes were carried by the libraries and were used for demultiplexing. The libraries were sequenced on an Illumina MiSeq using 2x220 or 2x250 nucleotide paired-end reads. Per the original workflow: FLASH 1.2.11 was used to merge paired reads, and BWA-MEM then aligned the reads to the GRCh37 human genome before TRA and TRB reads were extracted. An IMGT-derived reference of cassette sequences and CDR3 motifs, with pseudogenes included, was used for V and J assignment. Reads were translated in three frames, and productive CDR3s were defined by a C…FGXG motif without stop codons. Clonotypes were defined as unique combinations of V-J cassette pair and CDR3 amino acid sequence. Reads were filtered by Hamming distance, thresholded by each sample's sequence error rate in mapped regions. TCRdb handled the public reads itself, with Q25 trimming in fastp and clone calling in MiXCR, and kept productive beta chains. All rows with the same CDR3 protein become a single entry with the most common DNA and genes. The V and J calls reflect TCRdb's pipeline rather than the authors' work. This sample comprises fewer than 7,500 distinct CDR3 sequences, roughly two fifths of them detected only once. About 24% of the sample comes from the top ten.

Specimen: glioma tissue, nonneoplastic brain tissue, or PBMCs (not recorded which). The chain links TRBV10-2 with TRBJ1-1, with the D gene not confidently named. The TCR originated in a human donor with low-grade glioma or glioblastoma, undergoing nonglioma brain surgery, or in good health (not recorded which). The DNA is TGCGCCAGCAGTGAATACCCCGTGAACACTGAAGCTTTCTTT. This codes for CASSEYPVNTEAFF.